These 11 T cell receptor beta chains share one sample of origin, sequenced in a study of post-analysis software for immune sequencing data. General observations from the study: Five TRBV segments, including TRBV5-6, TRBV5-1 and TRBV20-1, were more frequent in patients than controls.

For these TCRs, the target antigens are not known. Each TCR beta cDNA library carried unique molecular identifiers. From the PCR reads, TCRdb called clonotypes with MiXCR, one entry per CDR3 protein. The sample lists roughly 600,000 distinct CDR3 sequences, roughly 47% occurring once. Sequencing was performed on blood. The receptors shown here come from a girl aged 5 to 17 with multiple sclerosis.

This clonotype was found a few times. This sequence joins TRBV12-3 or TRBV12-4 and TRBJ1-2; 7 nucleotides agree with TRBD1. J gave up 7 bases and V 5 bases, and 7 bases lay outside the gene matches. The CDR3 is 13 residues long. The CDR3 spells CASSPRTGSGYTF. The DNA of the CDR3 is TGTGCCAGCAGTCCACGGACAGGATCTGGCTACACCTTC.

This clonotype was counted between two and nine times. The chain carries TRBV12-3 or TRBV12-4 and TRBJ2-6; D call uncertain. CDR3 size: 12 residues. V was pared by 4 bases and J by 7 bases, with 5 bases between. The CDR3 sequence: CASSSDANVLTF. In DNA, the CDR3 is TGTGCCAGCAGTTCCGACGCCAACGTCCTGACTTTC.

CDR3 amino acids: CAIRRTGFDRGTDTQYF. In nucleotides, the CDR3 is TGTGCCATAAGACGGACAGGGTTCGATCGAGGCACAGATACGCAGTATTTT. The V and J genes are TRBV10-3 and TRBJ2-3, with TRBD1 identical over 8 bases. Germline trimming cut 9 bases from V and 1 base from J; bases unmatched to any gene: 15. This CDR3 contains 17 residues. Germline lookup yields CDR1 ENHRY and CDR2 SYGVKD.

This rearrangement joins TRBV12-3 or TRBV12-4 to TRBJ1-1; D uncertain. The CDR3 length is 13 residues. V lost 8 bases, J lost 1 base, and 11 bases lay in between. CDR3 sequence reads: CASGTSTNTEAFF. The CDR3, as DNA: TGTGCCAGCGGTACGTCAACGAACACTGAAGCTTTCTTT.

This clonotype was found a few times. In nucleotides, the CDR3 is TGTGCCAGCAGCCAAGGTCCCCGGGCAACCTACGAGCAGTACTTC. It encodes CASSQGPRATYEQYF. The V call is TRBV14, the J call TRBJ2-7; no definite D call. Per germline, CDR1 SGHDN and CDR2 FVKESK. CDR3 length: 15 amino acids. The V gene lost 1 base and the J gene lost 2 bases, with 12 bases spanning the gap.

This clonotype turned up a few times. The J gene is TRBJ2-7, the V gene TRBV20-1, with 12 bases identical to TRBD2. Trimming at V came to 3 bases and at J to 2 bases, leaving 2 bases not matched to a gene. CDR1 and CDR2 (germline): DFQATT, SNEGSKA (reference sequence). The CDR3 totals 14 residues. The CDR3 bases are TGCAGTGCTAGGACTAGCGGGAGTCCCTACGAGCAGTACTTC. Protein sequence: CSARTSGSPYEQYF.

The rearrangement uses TRBV7-9 and TRBJ2-7, with a tentative D call TRBD2 (5 bases). This CDR3 spans 15 amino acids. Per the germline V gene, CDR1 is SEHNR and CDR2 is FQNEAQ (reference sequence). The V end lost 5 bases, the J end lost 6 bases, and 20 bases lay between the germline ends. CDR3 bases: TGTGCCAGCAGCCGGCCCCCCCTTAAAGGAGGCGAGCAGTACTTC. Protein: CASSRPPLKGGEQYF.

This clonotype was seen more than once but under ten times. V is TRBV5-1 and J is TRBJ2-3; possible D gene TRBD2, 5 bases. The V end was cut by 1 base, the J end by 4 bases, with 10 bases between. The CDR3 is 14 amino acids. Germline CDR1 reads SGHRS; CDR2 reads YFSETQ. The CDR3 protein is CASSLLVEADTQYF. The CDR3 DNA is TGCGCCAGCAGCTTGTTAGTGGAGGCAGATACGCAGTATTTT.

This clonotype was seen more than once but under ten times. The V call is TRBV7-9, the J call TRBJ2-7; D is ambiguous. The germline V gene has CDR1 SEHNR and CDR2 FQNEAQ (reference sequence). Trimming stripped 6 bases from V and 2 bases from J, with 11 bases between. This CDR3 contains 13 residues. CDR3 sequence reads: CASRPDDTYEQYF. CDR3 nucleotides: TGTGCCAGCAGGCCAGACGACACCTACGAGCAGTACTTC.

V is TRBV24-1 and J is TRBJ2-2; D may be TRBD1 or TRBD2 (5 bases each). Per germline, CDR1 KGHDR and CDR2 SFDVKD. Trimming stripped 4 bases from V and 5 bases from J, with 13 bases between. This CDR3 contains 15 residues. CDR3 residues: CATSETGTSTGELFF. The DNA of the CDR3 is TGTGCCACCAGTGAGACCGGGACCTCGACCGGGGAGCTGTTTTTT.

V is TRBV28 and J is TRBJ2-5; D is possibly TRBD2 (6 bases). The length of the CDR3 is 13 residues. Trimming removed 4 bases from V and 5 bases from J, with 11 bases in between. Germline lookup yields CDR1 MDHEN and CDR2 SYDVKM. CDR3: CASSWGVGETQYF. CDR3 DNA: TGTGCCAGCAGTTGGGGGGTAGGGGAGACCCAGTACTTC.